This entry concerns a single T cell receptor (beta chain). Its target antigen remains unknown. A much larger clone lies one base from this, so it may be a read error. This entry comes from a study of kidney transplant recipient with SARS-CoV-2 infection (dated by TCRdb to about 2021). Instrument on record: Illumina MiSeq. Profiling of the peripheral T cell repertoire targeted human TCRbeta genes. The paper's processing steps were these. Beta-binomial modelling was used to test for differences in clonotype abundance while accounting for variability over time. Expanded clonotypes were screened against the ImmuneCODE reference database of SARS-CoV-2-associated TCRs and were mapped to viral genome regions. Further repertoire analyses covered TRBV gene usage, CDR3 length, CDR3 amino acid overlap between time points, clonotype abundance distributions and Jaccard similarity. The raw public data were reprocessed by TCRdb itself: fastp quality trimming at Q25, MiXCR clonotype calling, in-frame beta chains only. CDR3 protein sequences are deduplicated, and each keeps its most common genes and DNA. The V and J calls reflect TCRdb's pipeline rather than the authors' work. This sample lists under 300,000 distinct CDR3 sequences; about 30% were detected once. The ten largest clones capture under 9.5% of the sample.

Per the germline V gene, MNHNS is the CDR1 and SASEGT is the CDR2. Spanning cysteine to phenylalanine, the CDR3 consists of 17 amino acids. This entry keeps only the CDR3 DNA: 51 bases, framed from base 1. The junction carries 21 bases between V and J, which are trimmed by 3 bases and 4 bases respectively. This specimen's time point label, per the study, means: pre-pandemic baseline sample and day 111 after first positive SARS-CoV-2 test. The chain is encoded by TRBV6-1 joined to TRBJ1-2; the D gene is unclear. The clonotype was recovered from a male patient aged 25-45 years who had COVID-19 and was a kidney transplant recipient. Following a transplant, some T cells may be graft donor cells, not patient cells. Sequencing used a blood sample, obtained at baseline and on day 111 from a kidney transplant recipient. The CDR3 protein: CASSEEGSMRKTYGYTF. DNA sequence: TGTGCCAGCAGTGAGGAAGGCTCTATGCGAAAGACCTATGGCTACACCTTC.